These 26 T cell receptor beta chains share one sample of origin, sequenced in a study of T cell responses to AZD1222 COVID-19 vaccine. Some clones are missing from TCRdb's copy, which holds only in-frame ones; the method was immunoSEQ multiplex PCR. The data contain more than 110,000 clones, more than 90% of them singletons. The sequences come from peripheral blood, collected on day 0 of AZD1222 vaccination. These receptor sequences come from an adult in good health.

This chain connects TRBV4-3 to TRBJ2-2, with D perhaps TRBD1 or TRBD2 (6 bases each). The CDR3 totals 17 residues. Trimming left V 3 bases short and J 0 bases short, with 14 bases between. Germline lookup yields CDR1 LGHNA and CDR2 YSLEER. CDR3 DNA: TGCGCCAGCAGCCACCCACCCGGGGGCGCGAACACCGGGGAGCTGTTTTTT. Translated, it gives CASSHPPGGANTGELFF.

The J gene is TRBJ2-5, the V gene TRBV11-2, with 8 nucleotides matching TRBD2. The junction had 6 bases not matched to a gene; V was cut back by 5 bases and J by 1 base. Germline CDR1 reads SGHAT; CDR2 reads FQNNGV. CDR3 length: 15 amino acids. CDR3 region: CASSPRLAPQETQYF. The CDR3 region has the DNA TGTGCCAGCAGCCCGAGACTAGCGCCCCAAGAGACCCAGTACTTC.

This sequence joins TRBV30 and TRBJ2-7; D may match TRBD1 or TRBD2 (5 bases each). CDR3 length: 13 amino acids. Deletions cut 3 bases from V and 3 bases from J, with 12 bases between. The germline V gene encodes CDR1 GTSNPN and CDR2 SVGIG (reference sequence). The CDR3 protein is CAWRRDGNYEQYF. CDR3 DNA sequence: TGTGCCTGGAGACGGGACGGGAACTACGAGCAGTACTTC.

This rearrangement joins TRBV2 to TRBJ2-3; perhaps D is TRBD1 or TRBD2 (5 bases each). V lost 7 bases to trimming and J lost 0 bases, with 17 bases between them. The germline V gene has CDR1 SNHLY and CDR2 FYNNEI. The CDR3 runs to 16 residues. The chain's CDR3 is CASTRGTVASTDTQYF. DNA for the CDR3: TGTGCCAGCACTAGAGGGACGGTAGCTAGCACAGATACGCAGTATTTT.

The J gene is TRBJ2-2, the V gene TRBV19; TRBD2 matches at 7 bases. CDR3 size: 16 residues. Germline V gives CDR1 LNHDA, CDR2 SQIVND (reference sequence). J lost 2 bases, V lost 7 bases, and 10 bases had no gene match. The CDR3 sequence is CASNRIGGRNTGELFF. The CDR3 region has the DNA TGTGCCAGTAACAGAATAGGCGGGAGAAACACCGGGGAGCTGTTTTTT.

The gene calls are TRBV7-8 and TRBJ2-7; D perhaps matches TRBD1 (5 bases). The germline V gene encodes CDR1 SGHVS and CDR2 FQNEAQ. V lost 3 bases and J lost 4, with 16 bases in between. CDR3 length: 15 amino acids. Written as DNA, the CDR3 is TGTGCCAGCAGCTTCCCGCCTGGGGCGGTGTACGAGCAGTACTTC. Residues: CASSFPPGAVYEQYF.

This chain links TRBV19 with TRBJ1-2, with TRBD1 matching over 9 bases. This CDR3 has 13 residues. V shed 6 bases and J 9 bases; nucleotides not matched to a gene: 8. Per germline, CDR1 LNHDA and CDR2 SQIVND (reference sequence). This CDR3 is CASSGDRALRYTF. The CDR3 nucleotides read TGTGCCAGTAGCGGGGACAGGGCCCTTCGCTACACCTTC.

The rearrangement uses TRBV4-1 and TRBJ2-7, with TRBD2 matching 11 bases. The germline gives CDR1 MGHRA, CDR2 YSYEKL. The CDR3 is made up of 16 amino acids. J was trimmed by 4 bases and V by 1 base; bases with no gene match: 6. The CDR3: CASSQVSGTSGYEQYF. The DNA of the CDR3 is TGCGCCAGCAGCCAAGTGTCCGGGACTAGCGGATACGAGCAGTACTTC.

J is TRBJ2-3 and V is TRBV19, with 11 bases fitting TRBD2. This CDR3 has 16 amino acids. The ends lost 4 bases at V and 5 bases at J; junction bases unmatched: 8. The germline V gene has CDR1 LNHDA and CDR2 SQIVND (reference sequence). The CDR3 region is CASSNLLAGEGDTQYF. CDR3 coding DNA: TGTGCCAGTAGTAATCTACTAGCGGGAGAAGGAGATACGCAGTATTTT.

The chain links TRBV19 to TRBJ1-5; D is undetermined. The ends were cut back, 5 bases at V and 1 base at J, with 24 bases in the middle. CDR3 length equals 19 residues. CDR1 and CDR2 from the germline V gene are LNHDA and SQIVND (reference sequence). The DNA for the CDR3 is TGTGCCAGTAGTCCGCAAGTGCAGCATGTGGGGATAAGCAATCAGCCCCAGCATTTT. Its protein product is CASSPQVQHVGISNQPQHF.

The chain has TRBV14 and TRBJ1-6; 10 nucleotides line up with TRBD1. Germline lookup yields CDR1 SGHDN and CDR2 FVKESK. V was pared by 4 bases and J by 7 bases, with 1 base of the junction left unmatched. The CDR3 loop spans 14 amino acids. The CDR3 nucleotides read TGTGCCAGCAGCCCGACAGGGGGCAATTCACCCCTCCACTTT. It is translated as CASSPTGGNSPLHF.

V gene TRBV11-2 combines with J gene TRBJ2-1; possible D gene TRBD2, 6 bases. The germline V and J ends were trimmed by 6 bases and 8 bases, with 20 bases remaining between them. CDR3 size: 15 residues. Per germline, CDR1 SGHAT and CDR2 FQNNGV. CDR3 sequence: CASRPGAGPQDEQFF. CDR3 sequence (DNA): TGTGCCAGCAGGCCAGGTGCGGGGCCCCAGGATGAGCAGTTCTTC.

The CDR3 bases are TGTGCCAGCAGCCGAGCCGGACAGGGGCGCCTCGGTGAGCAGTTCTTC. It specifies CASSRAGQGRLGEQFF. The chain uses TRBV28 and TRBJ2-1; TRBD1 matches at 9 bases. V shed 6 bases, J shed 9 bases, and the junction held 15 bases outside the gene matches. Germline V gene data show CDR1 as MDHEN and CDR2 as SYDVKM. This CDR3 spans 16 amino acids.

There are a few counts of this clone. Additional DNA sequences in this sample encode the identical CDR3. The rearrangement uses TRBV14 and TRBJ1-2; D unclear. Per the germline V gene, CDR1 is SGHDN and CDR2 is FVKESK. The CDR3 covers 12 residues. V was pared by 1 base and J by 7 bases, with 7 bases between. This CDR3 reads CASSQASPGYTF. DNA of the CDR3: TGTGCCAGCAGCCAAGCCAGCCCTGGCTACACCTTC.

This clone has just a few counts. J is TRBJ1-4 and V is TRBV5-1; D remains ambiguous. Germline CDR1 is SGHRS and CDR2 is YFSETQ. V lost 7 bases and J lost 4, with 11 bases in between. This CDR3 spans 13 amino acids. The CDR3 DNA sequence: TGCGCCAGCGGACCGGGTATTAATGAAAAACTGTTTTTT. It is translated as CASGPGINEKLFF.

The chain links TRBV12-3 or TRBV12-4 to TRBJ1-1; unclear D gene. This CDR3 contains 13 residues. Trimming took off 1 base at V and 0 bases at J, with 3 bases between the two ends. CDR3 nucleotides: TGTGCCAGCAGTTTAGGTATGAACACTGAAGCTTTCTTT. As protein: CASSLGMNTEAFF.

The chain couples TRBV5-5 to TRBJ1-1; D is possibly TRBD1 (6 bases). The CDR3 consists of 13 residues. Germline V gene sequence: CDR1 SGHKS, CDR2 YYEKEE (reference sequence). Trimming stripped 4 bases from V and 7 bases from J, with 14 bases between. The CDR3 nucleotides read TGTGCCAGCAGCCTCGACGGGGGCCTTGAAGCTTTCTTT. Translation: CASSLDGGLEAFF. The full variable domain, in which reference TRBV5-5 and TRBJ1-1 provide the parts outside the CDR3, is DAGVTQSPTHLIKTRGQQVTLRCSPISGHKSVSWYQQVLGQGPQFIFQYYEKEERGRGNFPDRFSARQFPNYSSELNVNALLLGDSALYLCASSLDGGLEAFFGQGTRLTVV.

CDR3 loop: CASSSDRTYGYTF. The CDR3 region has the DNA TGTGCCAGCAGTTCAGACAGAACCTATGGCTACACCTTC. The genes are TRBV7-3 and TRBJ1-2; tentatively, D is TRBD1 (5 bases). The V end was cut by 6 bases, the J end by 4 bases, with 12 bases between. Germline values: CDR1 SGHTA, CDR2 FQGTGA. The CDR3 has 13 amino acids.

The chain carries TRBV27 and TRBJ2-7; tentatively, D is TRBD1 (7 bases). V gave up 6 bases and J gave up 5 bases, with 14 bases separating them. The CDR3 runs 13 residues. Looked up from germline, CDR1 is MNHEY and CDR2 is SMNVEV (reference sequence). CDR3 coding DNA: TGTGCCAGCAGGACTAGGGGGCTCCACGAGCAGTACTTC. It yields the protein CASRTRGLHEQYF.

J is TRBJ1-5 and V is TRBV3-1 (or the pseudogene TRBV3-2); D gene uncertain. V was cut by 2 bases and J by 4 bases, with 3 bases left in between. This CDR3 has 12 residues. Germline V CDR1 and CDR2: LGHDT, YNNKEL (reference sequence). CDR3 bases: TGTGCCAGCAGCCAATCGAATCAGCCCCAGCATTTT. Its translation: CASSQSNQPQHF.

The CDR3 DNA reads TGTGCCAGCAGTCCCCCGGGGGACGGCTACACCTTC. As protein: CASSPPGDGYTF. The genes are TRBV12-3 or TRBV12-4 and TRBJ1-2; tentatively, D is TRBD1 (5 bases). This CDR3 is built from 12 residues. V was shortened by 5 bases and J by 8 bases, with 12 bases between the two germline ends.

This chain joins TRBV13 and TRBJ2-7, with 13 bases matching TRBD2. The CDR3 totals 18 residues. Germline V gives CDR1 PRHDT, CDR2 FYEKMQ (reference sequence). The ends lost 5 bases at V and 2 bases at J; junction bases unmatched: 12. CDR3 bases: TGTGCCAGCAGCATCAGGGGGACTAGCGGGAAAGGGGCCTACGAGCAGTACTTC. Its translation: CASSIRGTSGKGAYEQYF.

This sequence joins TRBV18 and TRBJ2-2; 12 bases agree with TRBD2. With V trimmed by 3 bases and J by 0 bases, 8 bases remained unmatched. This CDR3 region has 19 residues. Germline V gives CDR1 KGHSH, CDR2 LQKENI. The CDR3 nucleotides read TGTGCCAGCTCACCGGTGACTAGCGGGAGATCGGCGAACACCGGGGAGCTGTTTTTT. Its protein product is CASSPVTSGRSANTGELFF.

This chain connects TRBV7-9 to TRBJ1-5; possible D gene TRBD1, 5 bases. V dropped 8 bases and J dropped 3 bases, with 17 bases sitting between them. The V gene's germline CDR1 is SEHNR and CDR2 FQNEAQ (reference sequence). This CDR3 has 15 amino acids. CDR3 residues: CASRQGGGSNQPQHF. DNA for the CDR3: TGTGCCAGCCGGCAGGGCGGGGGGTCCAATCAGCCCCAGCATTTT.

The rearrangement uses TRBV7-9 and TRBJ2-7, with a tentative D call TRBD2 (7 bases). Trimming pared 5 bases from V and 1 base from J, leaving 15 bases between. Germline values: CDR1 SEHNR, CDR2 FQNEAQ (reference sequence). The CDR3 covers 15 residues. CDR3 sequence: CASSLDAGASYEQYF. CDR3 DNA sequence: TGTGCCAGCAGCCTGGATGCGGGGGCTTCCTACGAGCAGTACTTC.

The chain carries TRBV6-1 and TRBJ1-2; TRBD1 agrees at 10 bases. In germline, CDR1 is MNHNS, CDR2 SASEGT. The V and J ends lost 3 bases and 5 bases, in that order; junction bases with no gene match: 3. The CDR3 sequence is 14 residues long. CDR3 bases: TGTGCCAGCAGTGAGGCGGACAGGGGGTATGGCTACACCTTC. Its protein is CASSEADRGYGYTF.